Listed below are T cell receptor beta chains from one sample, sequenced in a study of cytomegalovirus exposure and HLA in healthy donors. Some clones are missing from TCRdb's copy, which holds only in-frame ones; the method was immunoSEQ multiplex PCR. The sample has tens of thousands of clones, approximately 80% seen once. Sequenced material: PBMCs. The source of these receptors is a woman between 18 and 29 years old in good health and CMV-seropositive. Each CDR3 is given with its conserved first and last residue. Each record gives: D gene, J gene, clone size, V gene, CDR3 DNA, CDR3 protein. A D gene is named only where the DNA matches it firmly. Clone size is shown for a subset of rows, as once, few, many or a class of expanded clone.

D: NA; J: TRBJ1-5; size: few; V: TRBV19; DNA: TGTGCCAGTAGAAATAACCCGGGAGGCAATCAGCCCCAGCATTTT; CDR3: CASRNNPGGNQPQHF
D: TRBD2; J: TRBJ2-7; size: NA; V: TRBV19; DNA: TGTGCCAGTAGTAATCGGGCGGGGGGGGCAGGGTACGAGCAGTACTTC; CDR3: CASSNRAGGAGYEQYF
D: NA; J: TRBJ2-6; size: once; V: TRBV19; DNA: TGTGCCAGTAGTTTGGAGGGTACTGGGGCCAACGTCCTGACTTTC; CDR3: CASSLEGTGANVLTF
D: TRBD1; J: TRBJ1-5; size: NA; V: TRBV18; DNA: TGTGCCAGCTCACTAACTACAGGCCAGGGGGATCAGCCCCAGCATTTT; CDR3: CASSLTTGQGDQPQHF
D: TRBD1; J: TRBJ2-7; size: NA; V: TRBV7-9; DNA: TGTGCCAGCAGCCGACAGGGGGGAGTCTACGAGCAGTACTTC; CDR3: CASSRQGGVYEQYF
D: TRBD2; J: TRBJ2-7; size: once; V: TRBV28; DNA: TGTGCCAGCAGTTTGGGGCTAGCGGGAGGGCCGGGAGAGCAGTACTTC; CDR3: CASSLGLAGGPGEQYF
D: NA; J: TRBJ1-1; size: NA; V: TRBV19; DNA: TGTGCCAGTAGTATCCCAAGGGGGAGAAACACTGAAGCTTTCTTT; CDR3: CASSIPRGRNTEAFF
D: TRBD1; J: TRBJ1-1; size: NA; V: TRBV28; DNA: TGTGCCAGCAGTTTTGACAGGGGGAACACTGAAGCTTTCTTT; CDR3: CASSFDRGNTEAFF
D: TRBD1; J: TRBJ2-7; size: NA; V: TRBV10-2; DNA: TGCGCCAGCAGTGAGTCGGGGGACAGGGTTGACGAGCAGTACTTC; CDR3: CASSESGDRVDEQYF
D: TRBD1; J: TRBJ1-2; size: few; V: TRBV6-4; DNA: TGTGCCAGCAGTGACTCGGGACAGGGTGGCTACACCTTC; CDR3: CASSDSGQGGYTF
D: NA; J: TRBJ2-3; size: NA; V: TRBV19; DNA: TGTGCCAGTAGTATCGGACACGTAACCACAGATACGCAGTATTTT; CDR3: CASSIGHVTTDTQYF
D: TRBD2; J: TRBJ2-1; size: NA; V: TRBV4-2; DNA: TGTGCCAGCAGCCAAGGCGGGGGGGACTACAATGAGCAGTTCTTC; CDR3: CASSQGGGDYNEQFF
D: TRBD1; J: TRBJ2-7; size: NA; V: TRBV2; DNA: TGTGCCAGCAGTGAAAACCCAGACAGGGTTTCCTACGAGCAGTACTTC; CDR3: CASSENPDRVSYEQYF
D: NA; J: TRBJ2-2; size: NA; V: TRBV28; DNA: TGTGCCATTCGGAACACCGGGGAGCTGTTTTTT; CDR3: CAIRNTGELFF
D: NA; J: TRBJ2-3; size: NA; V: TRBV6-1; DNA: TGTGCCACCTCCCCCGCAGGGGCACCCTCGTCGCAGTATTTT; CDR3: CATSPAGAPSSQYF
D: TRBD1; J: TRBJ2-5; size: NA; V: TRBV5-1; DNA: TGCGCCAGCAGCTTGGTTTCAGGGGGAAGGGAGACCCAGTACTTC; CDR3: CASSLVSGGRETQYF
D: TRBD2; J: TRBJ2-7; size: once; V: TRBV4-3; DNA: TGCGCCAGCAGCCAATATAGCGGGACTTCTTACGAGCAGTACTTC; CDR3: CASSQYSGTSYEQYF
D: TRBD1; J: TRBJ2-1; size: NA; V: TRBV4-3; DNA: TGCGCCAGCAGCCAAGGACAGGGGCGATTCAATGAGCAGTTCTTC; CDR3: CASSQGQGRFNEQFF
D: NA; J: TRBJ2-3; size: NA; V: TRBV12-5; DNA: TGTGCTAGTGGCCCCCCCGCAGATACGCAGTATTTT; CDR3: CASGPPADTQYF
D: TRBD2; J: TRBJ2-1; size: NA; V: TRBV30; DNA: TGTGCCTGGAGTGTTGGGGGGACTAGCGGGATCAATGAGCAGTTCTTC; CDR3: CAWSVGGTSGINEQFF
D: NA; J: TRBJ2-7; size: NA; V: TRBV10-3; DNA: TGTGCCATCAGCACGGAGAGCTCCTACGAGCAGTACTTC; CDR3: CAISTESSYEQYF
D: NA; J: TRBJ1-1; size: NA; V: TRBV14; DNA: TGTGCCAGCAGCCACGAAAGAGGAGGGTTCATGAACACTGAAGCTTTCTTT; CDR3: CASSHERGGFMNTEAFF
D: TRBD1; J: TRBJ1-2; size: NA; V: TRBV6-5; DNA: TGTGCCAGCAGAAAGAGGGGACAGCGATATGGCTACACCTTC; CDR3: CASRKRGQRYGYTF
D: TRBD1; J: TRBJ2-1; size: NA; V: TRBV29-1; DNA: TGCAGCGTGATAACAGGGGTATCCTACAATGAGCAGTTCTTC; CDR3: CSVITGVSYNEQFF
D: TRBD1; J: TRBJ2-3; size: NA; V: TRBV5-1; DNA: TGCGCCAGCAGCTTACAGGGGGCAGATACGCAGTATTTT; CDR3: CASSLQGADTQYF
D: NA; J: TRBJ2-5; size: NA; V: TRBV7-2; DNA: TGTGCCAGCAGCCTGGGCCTAGGGCGGGGAAAAGAGACCCAGTACTTC; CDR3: CASSLGLGRGKETQYF
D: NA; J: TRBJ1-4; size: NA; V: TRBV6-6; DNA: TGTGCCACCACCCCAGGGTCTTGGGTGGCTAATGAAAAACTGTTTTTT; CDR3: CATTPGSWVANEKLFF
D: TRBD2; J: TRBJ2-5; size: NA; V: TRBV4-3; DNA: TGCGCCAGCAGCCAAGCTAGACTAGCGGGGGGGCCTTGGGGGACCGGGGAGACCCAGTACTTC; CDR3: CASSQARLAGGPWGTGETQYF
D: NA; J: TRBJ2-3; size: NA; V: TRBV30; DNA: TGTGCCTGGGCAAGGAGAGATACGCAGTATTTT; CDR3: CAWARRDTQYF
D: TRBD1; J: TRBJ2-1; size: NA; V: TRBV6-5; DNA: TGTGCCAGCAGGACAGGACAGGGGGCGAGGAATGAGCAGTTCTTC; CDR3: CASRTGQGARNEQFF
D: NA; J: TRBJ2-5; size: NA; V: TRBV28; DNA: TGTGCCAGCAGTTTTGGGCAGGCCCAAGAGACCCAGTACTTC; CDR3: CASSFGQAQETQYF
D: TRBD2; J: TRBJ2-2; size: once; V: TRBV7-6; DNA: TGTGCCAGCAGCCTATTGCTAGCGGGAGGGCCTATCACCGGGGAGCTGTTTTTT; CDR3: CASSLLLAGGPITGELFF
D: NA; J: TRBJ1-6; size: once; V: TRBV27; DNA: TGTGCCAGCAGCGCCAGGACAGCGCCAGGCGGCTATTCACCCCTCCACTTT; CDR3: CASSARTAPGGYSPLHF
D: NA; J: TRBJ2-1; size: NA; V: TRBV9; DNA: TGTGCCAGCAGCGCCTCCGACAGGCACAATGAGCAGTTCTTC; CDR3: CASSASDRHNEQFF
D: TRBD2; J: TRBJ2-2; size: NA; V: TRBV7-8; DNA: TGTGCCAGCAGCTTAGGGCCCGGGAGCGGGAGTGGGCCCGGGGAGCTGTTTTTT; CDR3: CASSLGPGSGSGPGELFF
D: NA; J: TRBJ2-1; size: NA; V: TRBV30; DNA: TGTGCCTGGAGTCCTACCGGGGTACCCGGCAATGAGCAGTTCTTC; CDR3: CAWSPTGVPGNEQFF
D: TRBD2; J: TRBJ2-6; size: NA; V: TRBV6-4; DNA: TGTGCCAGCAGTGACGAGGGAGGGACTGGGGCCAACGTCCTGACTTTC; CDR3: CASSDEGGTGANVLTF
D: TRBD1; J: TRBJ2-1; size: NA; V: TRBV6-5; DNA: TGTGCCAGCAACGGACAGGGAGCATACAATGAGCAGTTCTTC; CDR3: CASNGQGAYNEQFF
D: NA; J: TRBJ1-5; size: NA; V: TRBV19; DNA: TGTGCCAGTAGTACAAACCGACAGACTCCGGTTGATCAGCCCCAGCATTTT; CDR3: CASSTNRQTPVDQPQHF
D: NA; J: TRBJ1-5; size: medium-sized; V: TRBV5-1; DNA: TGCGCCAGCAGCCCAGGGTGGGGGGGCAATCAGCCCCAGCATTTT; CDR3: CASSPGWGGNQPQHF
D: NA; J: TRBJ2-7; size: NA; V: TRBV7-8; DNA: TGTGCCAGCAGCTTAGAGTGGGTAGCCTCAAGCTCCTACGAGCAGTACTTC; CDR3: CASSLEWVASSSYEQYF
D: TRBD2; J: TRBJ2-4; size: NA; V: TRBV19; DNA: TGTGCCAGCTCAACGGGACTAGCCGACATTCAGTACTTC; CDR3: CASSTGLADIQYF
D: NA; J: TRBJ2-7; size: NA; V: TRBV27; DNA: TGTGCCAGCAGTTTGAGGGAGGGGGGGCCTCACGAGCAGTACTTC; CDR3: CASSLREGGPHEQYF
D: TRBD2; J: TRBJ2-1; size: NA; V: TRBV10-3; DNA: TGTGCCATCAGGACTAGCGGGGGGGAAGGTGAGCAGTTCTTC; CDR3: CAIRTSGGEGEQFF
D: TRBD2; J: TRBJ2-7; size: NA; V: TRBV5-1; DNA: TGCGCCAGCAGCCCGGGACTAGCGGGAGGGCCGGCATCCTACGAGCAGTACTTC; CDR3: CASSPGLAGGPASYEQYF
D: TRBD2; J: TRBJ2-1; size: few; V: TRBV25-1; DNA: TGTGCCAGCAGCCGGGAGGGCCCAGTCAACTTATACAATGAGCAGTTCTTC; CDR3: CASSREGPVNLYNEQFF
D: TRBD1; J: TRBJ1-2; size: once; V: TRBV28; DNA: TGTGCCAGCAGCCCGACAGGGAGCTATGGCTACACCTTC; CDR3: CASSPTGSYGYTF
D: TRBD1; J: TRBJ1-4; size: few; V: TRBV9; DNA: TGTGCCAGCAGCGTCCGGGGACAGGCTGAAAAACTGTTTTTT; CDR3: CASSVRGQAEKLFF
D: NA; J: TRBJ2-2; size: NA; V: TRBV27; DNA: TGTGCCAGCAGTTTGGCTAGTAGGACCGGGGAGCTGTTTTTT; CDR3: CASSLASRTGELFF
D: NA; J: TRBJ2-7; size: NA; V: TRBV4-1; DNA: TGCGCCAGCAGCCAAGATCAGGGGTCTTTGTACGAGCAGTACTTC; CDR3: CASSQDQGSLYEQYF
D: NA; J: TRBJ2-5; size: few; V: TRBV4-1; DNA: TGCGCCAGCAGCCAGTCGGGACTGACAAACCAAGAGACCCAGTACTTC; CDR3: CASSQSGLTNQETQYF
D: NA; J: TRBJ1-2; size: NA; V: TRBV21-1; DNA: TGTGCCAGCAGCAATCGGGGCGGGGAAGACTATGGCTACACCTTC; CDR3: CASSNRGGEDYGYTF
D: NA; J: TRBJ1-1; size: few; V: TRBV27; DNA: TGTGCCAGCAGCTCCGAGGACACGAACACTGAAGCTTTCTTT; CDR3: CASSSEDTNTEAFF
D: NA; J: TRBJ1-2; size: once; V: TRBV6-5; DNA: TGTGCCAGCAGTCCCCTATCCGAGAGCTATGGCTACACCTTC; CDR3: CASSPLSESYGYTF
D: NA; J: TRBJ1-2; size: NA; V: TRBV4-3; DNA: TGCGCCAGCAGCCAAGAAGGAGCTAACTATGGCTACACCTTC; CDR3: CASSQEGANYGYTF
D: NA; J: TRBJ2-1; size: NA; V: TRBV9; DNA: TGTGCCAGCACCCCTAATAGAGGGAAGGAGGGCTACAATGAGCGGTTCTTC; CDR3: CASTPNRGKEGYNERFF
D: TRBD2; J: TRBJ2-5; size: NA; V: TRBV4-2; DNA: TGTGCCAGCACCCCGACTAGCGGGGAAGGAGAGACCCAGTACTTC; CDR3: CASTPTSGEGETQYF
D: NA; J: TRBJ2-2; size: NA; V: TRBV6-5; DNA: TGTGCCAGCGGACGTCGAGGGGGGGAGCTGTTTTTT; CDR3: CASGRRGGELFF
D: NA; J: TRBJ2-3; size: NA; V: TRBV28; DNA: TGTGCCAGCAGTTTTAGGGGAGGAGGCACAGATACGCAGTATTTT; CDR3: CASSFRGGGTDTQYF